Below are 4 T cell receptor beta chains sequenced from a single sample in a study of shared clonotypes between healthy human individuals. Produced via immunoSEQ multiplex PCR; TCRdb's table is partial and in-frame only. The sample carries approximately 980,000 clones, over 60% recorded once. The sequenced sample consisted of memory CD4+ T cells sorted from blood. The subset here: CD45RA-negative fraction. The receptors derive from a man aged 18 to 35 in good health.

CDR3 sequence (DNA): TGTGCCAGCAGTCAGAGGGGTGGCGAGCAGTACTTC. Amino acid sequence: CASSQRGGEQYF. V is TRBV6-5 and J is TRBJ2-7, with D perhaps being TRBD1 or TRBD2 (5 bases each). CDR1 and CDR2 (germline): MNHEY, SVGAGI. Trimming shortened V by 5 bases and J by 6 bases, and 11 bases separated the two germline ends. The CDR3 runs to 12 residues.

The rearrangement uses TRBV5-1 and TRBJ2-5, with D possibly being TRBD1 or TRBD2 (6 bases each). CDR1 and CDR2 (germline): SGHRS, YFSETQ. Trimming cost V 4 bases and J 4 bases, with 11 bases left between them. The CDR3 is 13 residues long. Here the CDR3 reads CASSPGALETQYF. Here the CDR3 DNA reads TGCGCCAGCAGCCCGGGGGCCCTAGAGACCCAGTACTTC.

This clone came up many times. The chain couples TRBV2 to TRBJ1-6, with D perhaps matching TRBD1 (5 bases). There are 17 residues in the CDR3. V lost 6 bases to trimming and J lost 0 bases, with 15 bases between them. Germline CDR1 SNHLY, CDR2 FYNNEI. As DNA, the CDR3 is TGTGCCAGCAGCAAAGACAGTTATAGCTCCTATAATTCACCCCTCCACTTT. Translation gives CASSKDSYSSYNSPLHF.

This rearrangement joins TRBV10-2 to TRBJ2-7; D possibly matches TRBD1 or TRBD2 (5 bases each). V lost 0 bases and J 5 bases, leaving 17 bases between the germline ends. CDR3 size: 16 residues. Germline V gene sequence: CDR1 WSHSY, CDR2 SAAADI. The CDR3 region is CASSESQGRRLHEQYF. CDR3 bases: TGCGCCAGCAGTGAGTCCCAGGGACGGCGTCTCCACGAGCAGTACTTC.